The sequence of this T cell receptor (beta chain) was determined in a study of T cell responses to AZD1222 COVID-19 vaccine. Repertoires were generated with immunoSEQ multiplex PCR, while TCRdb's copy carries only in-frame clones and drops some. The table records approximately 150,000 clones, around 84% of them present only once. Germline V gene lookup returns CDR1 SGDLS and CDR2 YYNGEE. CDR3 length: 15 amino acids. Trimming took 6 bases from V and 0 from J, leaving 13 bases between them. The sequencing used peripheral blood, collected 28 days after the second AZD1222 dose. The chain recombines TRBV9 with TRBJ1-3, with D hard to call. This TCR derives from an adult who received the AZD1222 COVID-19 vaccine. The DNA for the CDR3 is TGTGCCAGCACCATAGGTGTATCCTCTGGAAACACCATATATTTT. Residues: CASTIGVSSGNTIYF.